This entry describes one T cell receptor beta chain. What it binds is not known. The sample originates from a study of PD-1 blockade in classical Hodgkin lymphoma. Findings of the study overall: Causes of the repertoire differences remain undefined, possibly disease activity or prior therapy.

Assay used: immunoSEQ multiplex PCR; TCRdb lists only in-frame clones, some missing. The sample has 120,000 to 150,000 clones; approximately 80% are singletons. Germline-derived CDR1 and CDR2 are SEHNR and FQNEAQ (reference sequence). The CDR3 is 13 residues long. Trimming pared 6 bases from V and 4 bases from J, leaving 12 bases between. All patients experienced relapse after autologous stem cell transplantation, and brentuximab vedotin exposure was variable. This chain joins TRBV7-9 and TRBJ1-1; D gene unclear. The clonotype comes from a human donor with classical Hodgkin lymphoma. The specimen was peripheral blood mononuclear cells (PBMCs), collected before the second cycle of nivolumab. The chain's CDR3 is CASRLPGPTEAFF. CDR3 sequence (DNA): TGTGCCAGCAGGCTCCCAGGCCCCACTGAAGCTTTCTTT.